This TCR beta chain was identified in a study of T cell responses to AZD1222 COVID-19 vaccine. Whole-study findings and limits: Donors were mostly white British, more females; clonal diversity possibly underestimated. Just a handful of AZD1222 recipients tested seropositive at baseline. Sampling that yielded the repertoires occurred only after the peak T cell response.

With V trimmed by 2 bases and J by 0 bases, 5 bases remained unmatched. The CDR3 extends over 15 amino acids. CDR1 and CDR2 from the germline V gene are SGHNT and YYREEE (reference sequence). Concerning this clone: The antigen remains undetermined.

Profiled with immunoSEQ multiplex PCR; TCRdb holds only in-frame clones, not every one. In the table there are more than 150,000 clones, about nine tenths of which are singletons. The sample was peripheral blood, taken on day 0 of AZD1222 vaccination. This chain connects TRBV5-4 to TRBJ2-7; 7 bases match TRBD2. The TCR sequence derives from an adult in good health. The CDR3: CASSLEAGVSYEQYF. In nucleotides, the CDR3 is TGTGCCAGCAGCTTAGAGGCGGGAGTCTCCTACGAGCAGTACTTC.